This T cell receptor beta chain came from a study of cytomegalovirus exposure and HLA in healthy donors. At the level of the study: As released early, the data held roughly 85 million unique TCRs from HLA-typed donors.

This clone rates as medium-sized (0.01 to 0.1%). Its target is unknown. Other DNA sequences of this sample code for an identical CDR3. The germline gives CDR1 MNHEY, CDR2 SMNVEV (reference sequence). V lost 4 bases and J lost 3; bases outside the gene matches: 6. The CDR3 totals 14 residues. PCR used 60 Vbeta primers and 13 Jbeta primers. Produced via immunoSEQ multiplex PCR; TCRdb's table is partial and in-frame only. This sample yields about 160,000 clones, of which around 77% are seen a single time; roughly 3.7% belongs to the top ten. Study-level findings and limits: In a later analysis, HLA-C alleles had the fewest associated TCRs, DRB1 alleles the most. Rare TCR sequences predominated, though certain public TCRs were found in many donors. According to the study, roughly 180 TCR beta chains were cytomegalovirus-associated.

V is TRBV27 and J is TRBJ2-7; TRBD2 matches at 7 bases. The sample comprised PBMCs. The origin of this receptor is a man aged 25 to 45 in good health and CMV-seropositive. In DNA, the CDR3 is TGTGCCAGCAGTTCCCGCAGGGAGGGCTACGAGCAGTACTTC. It is translated as CASSSRREGYEQYF.